These T cell receptor beta chains were read from a single sample in a study of blood T cell repertoires in COVID-19. TCRdb's copy holds only in-frame clones and misses some; the assay was immunoSEQ multiplex PCR. The sample records 40,000 to 55,000 clones, approximately 84% being singletons. Input material: peripheral blood. These receptors originate from a man aged 45-60 years with active COVID-19. The CDR3 runs from the conserved cysteine through the conserved F or W. A D gene is named only where the DNA matches it firmly.

V	D	length	CDR3
TRBV10-1	.	14	CASSETFAKNIQYF
TRBV6-6	TRBD1	16	CASSPGGGAGNQPQHF
TRBV7-8	.	13	CASSSEPGGVYTF
TRBV6-4	TRBD1	14	CASSGQGATGELFF
TRBV18	.	13	CASSSVGTDTQYF
TRBV6-5	.	14	CASSYSGKGEEQYF
TRBV6-5	.	13	CASSYGGPYGYTF
TRBV5-1	TRBD2	13	CASSLWEGYEQYF
TRBV18	TRBD2	16	CASSIAGGPSTYEQYF
TRBV5-1	.	15	CASSLGGETYNEQFF
TRBV18	.	15	CASSPRWSSGNTIYF
TRBV27	.	16	CASSPLPVRLDYGYTF
TRBV12-5	TRBD2	16	CASGLGLAGIQETQYF
TRBV4-1	TRBD2	17	CASSRGGSGGAADTQYF
TRBV12-3/TRBV12-4	.	11	CASRKREKLFF
TRBV7-9	TRBD1	16	CASSNGGGQGAYGYTF
TRBV3-1/TRBV3-2	.	15	CASSQGLQSNYGYTF
TRBV5-4	.	13	CASSRRGDYGYTF
TRBV9	TRBD1	14	CASSLTTGAETQYF
TRBV5-5	TRBD1	15	CASSFDRGNQETQYF
TRBV5-1	.	14	CASSLGSGGAELFF
TRBV10-1	.	15	CASSESYSPRDTQYF
TRBV19	.	15	CASSIGGHVASPLHF